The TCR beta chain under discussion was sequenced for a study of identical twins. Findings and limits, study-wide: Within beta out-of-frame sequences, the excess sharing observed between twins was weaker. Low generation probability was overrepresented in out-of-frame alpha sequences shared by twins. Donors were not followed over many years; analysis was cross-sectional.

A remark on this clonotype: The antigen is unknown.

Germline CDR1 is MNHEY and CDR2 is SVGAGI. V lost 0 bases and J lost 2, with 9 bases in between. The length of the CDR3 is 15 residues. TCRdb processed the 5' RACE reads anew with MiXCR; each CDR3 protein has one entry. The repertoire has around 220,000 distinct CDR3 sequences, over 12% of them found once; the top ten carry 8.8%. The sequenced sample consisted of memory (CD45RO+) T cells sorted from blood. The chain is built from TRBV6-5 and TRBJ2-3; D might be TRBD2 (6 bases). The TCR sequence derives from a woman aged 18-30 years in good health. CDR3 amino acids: CASSYSGLFTDTQYF. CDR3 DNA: TGTGCCAGCAGTTACTCGGGACTGTTCACAGATACGCAGTATTTT.